This TCR beta chain was profiled in a study of blood T cell repertoires in COVID-19. For the study at large: The samples span acute and convalescent COVID-19 from the United States, Italy and Spain.

This CDR3 has 14 residues. V lost 4 bases and J lost 8; bases outside the gene matches: 6. From germline, CDR1 is GTSNPN and CDR2 SVGIG (reference sequence). This table comes from immunoSEQ multiplex PCR, and its TCRdb copy is limited to in-frame clones, with some not included. The data contain about 160,000 clones, about 91% of them singletons. This chain links TRBV30 with TRBJ1-6; 9 nucleotides align to TRBD1. The source of this sequence is a woman aged 60 to 75 who had recovered from COVID-19. Sequences were obtained from peripheral blood. CDR3 protein: CAWKYGTGHSPLHF. For the CDR3, the DNA is TGTGCCTGGAAGTATGGGACAGGGCATTCACCCCTCCACTTT.